The sequence of this TCR beta chain was determined in a study of control samples from healthy donors and cancer patients. Sequencing used immunoSEQ multiplex PCR; TCRdb keeps in-frame clones, though not all of them. This repertoire shows about 34,000 clones, about 88% found once; its top ten account for less than 2%. The CDR3 runs to 12 residues. Trimming took off 2 bases at V and 7 bases at J, with 6 bases between the two ends. The specimen was PBMCs. This sequence originates from a woman aged 35 to 49 with lung cancer. The rearrangement joins TRBV12-3 or TRBV12-4 to TRBJ2-1; no reliable D call. The CDR3 bases are TGTGCCAGCAGTTTACCAGCGAATGAGCAGTTCTTC. It is translated as CASSLPANEQFF.